This T cell receptor (beta chain) originates from a study of T cell repertoires in cytomegalovirus infection (dated by TCRdb to the late 2010s). In the study overall: Because public TCR beta signatures pointed to carriage of CMV infection together with the matching HLA type, the HLA type of each donor mattered for the analysis. Overall study results and their limits: In the ex vivo response, HLA-C-restricted CMV-specific TCR beta clonotypes were dominant, and in two of eight donors the single most frequent clonotype came from this HLA-C-restricted group. In both this cohort and an independent cohort of a few hundred donors, the cumulative frequency of public TCR beta family members distinguished carriers of CMV infection plus the relevant HLA type.

Sequencing used an Illumina HiSeq 1500. TCRdb passed the public sequencing reads through fastp at Q25 and MiXCR, retaining productive beta sequences. For every CDR3 protein sequence, its rows merge into one entry that carries the most common genes and DNA. Counted in this sample were approximately 180,000 distinct CDR3 sequences; about 17% of them appeared once. Approximately 25% of the sample comes from the top ten. The cysteine opens and the phenylalanine closes a CDR3 of 15 amino acids. Just the 45-base CDR3 DNA is kept, in frame starting at base 1. Trimming costs V 5 bases and J 1 base, and their ends lie 11 bases apart. Via the germline V gene, CDR1 is SGHVS and CDR2 FNYEAQ. Comment on this clonotype: Its antigen has not been determined. No much larger clonotype is one base removed from it; base qualities were not supplied.

The rearranged chain carries TRBV7-6 and TRBJ2-2; a tentative D match to TRBD2 spans 6 bases. The clonotype was recovered from a human donor in good health (CMV status not recorded). Some clones in this sample may be carry-over from other donors' samples. The sample consisted of CD8+ T cells from PBMCs. The nucleotide sequence is TGTGCCAGCAGCCCAGGGCGGGGGAACACCGGGGAGCTGTTTTTT. This gives the protein CASSPGRGNTGELFF.